This T cell receptor beta chain appears in the sequencing data of a study of cytomegalovirus exposure and HLA in healthy donors. General study results and limits: Some highly shared sequence variants likely arose as a pipeline artifact.

The PCR had 60 Vbeta and 13 Jbeta primers. This table comes from immunoSEQ multiplex PCR, and its TCRdb copy is limited to in-frame clones, with some not included. The sample includes 150,000 to 250,000 clones, 80% to 85% of them seen just once. This clone came up once. The antigen remains unidentified. The TCR sequence derives from a woman aged 45-60 years in good health and CMV-seropositive. The sample comprised PBMCs.

CDR3 nucleotide sequence: TGTGCCAGCAGCTTCCTTTCCTACGAGCAGTACTTC. Residues: CASSFLSYEQYF. V usage is TRBV5-8 and J usage is TRBJ2-7; D gene ambiguous. The CDR3 has 12 amino acids. With 2 bases removed from V and 1 base from J, the gap between germline ends came to 4 bases. CDR1 is SGHTS, CDR2 YDEGEE, per germline.